Below, one TCR beta chain is given with its context. It has no known antigen specificity. The record has no base qualities; no much larger clone is one base away. The junction carries 11 bases between V and J, which are trimmed by 5 bases and 1 base respectively. The CDR3, from cysteine to phenylalanine, totals 14 residues. Only CDR3 DNA is held: 42 bases, read in frame from base 1. The library was obtained by the immunoSEQ multiplex PCR assay. On the authors' methods: A statistical classification framework was developed to diagnose cytomegalovirus status using the catalog of TCR beta chain sequences. The table was pulled from immuneACCESS by TCRdb, which kept in-frame rearrangements only. Such tables lose some clones; where checked, under half of the loss comes from unresolved V genes, and the rest has no known cause. The V and J calls and clone size are taken from that table; D and trimming were inferred from the DNA. Within this sample are 250,000 to 400,000 clones, with roughly 90% of them counted one time only. The ten most abundant clones make up roughly 0.96% of the sample.

Donors formed part of the validation cohort, which comprised 120 subjects and was distinct from the first cohort of 550 to 850 subjects. The data were obtained in a study of cytomegalovirus exposure and HLA in healthy donors (dated by TCRdb to between 2016 and 2019). Concerning the study at large: According to a later analysis, one platform produced both the 120 validation repertoires and the roughly 650 repertoires of the first cohort. To predict cytomegalovirus infection status, the study brought together high-throughput TCR immunosequencing, statistical association of individual TCRs with disease status, and machine learning. In addition to the first cohort of approximately 670 subjects, a separate validation cohort of over 90 different subjects was used. The study was designed to test whether signatures of past pathogen exposure could be identified by cataloging public T cell receptors. The paper's findings and limits, for the study overall: In a later analysis, TCRs clustered in the first cohort were found to also tend to co-occur in the roughly 120 validation repertoires, with about 93% of cluster scores above 0. A few of the identified cytomegalovirus-associated TCR beta chains were confirmed in vitro to be specific for cytomegalovirus antigens. It was suggested by the authors that the approach could potentially be generalized to other disease states and immunological phenotypes. The validation cohort had no HLA typing available for a later analysis, so co-occurrence within that cohort was assessed over all 130 or so repertoires. While some public TCRs were present in many individuals, most TCR sequences turned up only very rarely across donors. The classifier was reported to diagnose cytomegalovirus status with high specificity and sensitivity in both the original and validation cohorts. In the study, about 150 TCR beta chains were listed as associated with cytomegalovirus.

The chain links TRBV23-1 with TRBJ1-1, with TRBD1 as a weak D call on 5 bases. TRBV23-1 is sorted into the ORF group, with uncertain function. Material for sequencing was PBMCs. This sequence was found in a man aged 25 to 40 in good health and CMV-seronegative. The DNA sequence follows: TGCGCCAGCAGTGTGGGACTTAAGAACACTGAAGCTTTCTTT. Its protein product is CASSVGLKNTEAFF.